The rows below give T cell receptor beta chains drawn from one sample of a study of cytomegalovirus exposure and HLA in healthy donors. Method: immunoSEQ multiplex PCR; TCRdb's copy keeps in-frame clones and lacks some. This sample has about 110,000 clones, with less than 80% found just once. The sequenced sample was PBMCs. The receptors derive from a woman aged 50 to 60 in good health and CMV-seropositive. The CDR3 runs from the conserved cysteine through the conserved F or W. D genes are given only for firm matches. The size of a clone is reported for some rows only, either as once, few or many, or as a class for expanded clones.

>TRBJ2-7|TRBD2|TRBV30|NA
TGTGCCTGGGGGAGGCTAGCGGGGTCCGAGCAGTACTTC
CAWGRLAGSEQYF
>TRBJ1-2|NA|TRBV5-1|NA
TGCGCCAGCAGCTTCGGCAGGGGTCCCTATGGCTACACCTTC
CASSFGRGPYGYTF
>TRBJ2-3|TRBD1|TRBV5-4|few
TGTGCCAGCAGCTTGGACAGGGGCGGCACAGATACGCAGTATTTT
CASSLDRGGTDTQYF
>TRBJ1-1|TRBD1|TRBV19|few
TGTGCCAGTAGTATGTCACAGGGGAGGACTGAAGCTTTCTTT
CASSMSQGRTEAFF
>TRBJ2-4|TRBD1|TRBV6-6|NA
TGTGCCAGCAGGGACACAGGGGTGGGTTTGGGAAACAGTCAGTACTTC
CASRDTGVGLGNSQYF
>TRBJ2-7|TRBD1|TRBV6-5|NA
TGTGCCAGCAGTCCAGACAGGGAATTCTACGAGCAGTACTTC
CASSPDREFYEQYF
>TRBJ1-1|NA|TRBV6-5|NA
TGTGCCAGCAGTTACGGTAATCGGGGGGCCTACACTGAAGCTTTCTTT
CASSYGNRGAYTEAFF
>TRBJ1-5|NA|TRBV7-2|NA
TGTGCCAGCAGCTTAGACGGGGAGGACACTAGCAATCAGCCCCAGCATTTT
CASSLDGEDTSNQPQHF
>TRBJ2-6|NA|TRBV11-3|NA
TGTGCCAGCAGCTTAACCATCTCTGGGGCCAACGGCCTGACTTTC
CASSLTISGANGLTF
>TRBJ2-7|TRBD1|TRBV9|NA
TGTGCCAGCAGCGCAGCAGGGGGCGGCTACGAGCAGTACTTC
CASSAAGGGYEQYF
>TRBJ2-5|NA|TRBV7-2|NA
TGTGCCAGCAGCTTAGATACCAGAGAGACCCAGTACTTC
CASSLDTRETQYF
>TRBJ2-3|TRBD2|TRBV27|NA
TGTGCCAGCAGAGGGACTAGCGGGAGGTTCACAGATACGCAGTATTTT
CASRGTSGRFTDTQYF
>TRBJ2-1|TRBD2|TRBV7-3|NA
TGTGCCAGCAGCTTATACGGGGGGGTGAGAGATGAGCAGTTCTTC
CASSLYGGVRDEQFF